The 26 T cell receptor beta chains reported below all come from one sample, sequenced in a study of OX40 agonist ivuxolimab in advanced cancers. Assay: immunoSEQ multiplex PCR; the TCRdb copy retains only in-frame clones and omits some. Found here are roughly 69,000 clones, about 89% of them singletons; the top ten hold about 4%. The specimen was CD4+ or CD8+ T cells sorted from blood, collected in a trial of the OX40 agonist ivuxolimab. These receptors all stem from an adult with an advanced solid tumor such as melanoma, head and neck, liver or kidney cancer.

This chain uses TRBV5-8 with TRBJ1-3, with D unclear. The V end was cut by 0 bases, the J end by 2 bases, with 9 bases between. CDR1 is SGHTS, CDR2 YDEGEE, per germline. CDR3 size: 15 residues. CDR3 DNA: TGTGCCAGCAGCTTGGGGGTAGGGCCTGGAAACACCATATATTTT. Its protein product is CASSLGVGPGNTIYF. Full variable domain (remainder filled in from reference TRBV5-8 and TRBJ1-3): EAGVTQSPTHLIKTRGQQATLRCSPISGHTSVYWYQQALGLGLQFLLWYDEGEERNRGNFPPRFSGRQFPNYSSELNVNALELEDSALYLCASSLGVGPGNTIYFGEGSWLTVV.

V gene TRBV5-6 combines with J gene TRBJ2-3, with D perhaps matching TRBD1 or TRBD2 (6 bases each). Germline CDR1 SGHDT, CDR2 YYEEEE. V lost 6 bases and J lost 4, with 15 bases in between. There are 14 residues in the CDR3. The DNA of the CDR3 is TGTGCCAGCACCCTGGGGGGCATGGCAGATACGCAGTATTTT. This sequence encodes CASTLGGMADTQYF.

This clone was found once. This rearrangement joins TRBV28 to TRBJ1-1; maybe TRBD1 (5 bases). CDR3 length: 14 residues. Trimming stripped 3 bases from V and 4 bases from J, with 12 bases between. Looked up from germline, CDR1 is MDHEN and CDR2 is SYDVKM. The DNA of the CDR3 is TGTGCCAGCAGTTTGGCAGGGCCAGTCACTGAAGCTTTCTTT. As protein: CASSLAGPVTEAFF. The whole variable domain, filled in from reference TRBV28 and TRBJ1-1, reads DVKVTQSSRYLVKRTGEKVFLECVQDMDHENMFWYRQDPGLGLRLIYFSYDVKMKEKGDIPEGYSVSREKKERFSLILESASTNQTSMYLCASSLAGPVTEAFFGQGTRLTVV.

The chain couples TRBV19 to TRBJ2-7; tentatively, D is TRBD2 (5 bases). V lost 5 bases and J lost 5, with 19 bases in between. Germline CDR1 reads LNHDA; CDR2 reads SQIVND (reference sequence). The CDR3 sequence is 15 residues long. Written as DNA, the CDR3 is TGTGCCAGTAGTCCCTTCCTTTTCGGGATTGACGAGCAGTACTTC. Translating it yields CASSPFLFGIDEQYF.

The chain is built from TRBV6-6 and TRBJ2-7, with 12 positions matching TRBD1. CDR1 and CDR2 from the germline V gene are MNHNY and SVGAGI (reference sequence). Trimming removed 5 bases from V and 2 bases from J; junction bases left unmatched: 4. The CDR3 sequence is 15 residues long. The CDR3 is CASSQGQGAAYEQYF. Written as DNA, the CDR3 is TGTGCCAGCAGTCAGGGACAGGGGGCGGCCTACGAGCAGTACTTC.

This clone was seen a single time. The rearrangement links TRBV7-2 to TRBJ2-7; 8 bases agree with TRBD2. Germline-derived CDR1 and CDR2 are SGHTA and FQGNSA. The CDR3 sequence is 15 residues long. V lost 5 bases and J lost 1; bases outside the gene matches: 7. The CDR3 sequence is CASSVTSGGSYEQYF. For the CDR3, the DNA is TGTGCCAGCAGCGTAACGAGCGGGGGATCCTACGAGCAGTACTTC.

The chain uses TRBV6-6 and TRBJ2-1; TRBD1 might be the D (7 bases). The germline CDR1 and CDR2 sequences are MNHNY and SVGAGI (reference sequence). This CDR3 contains 16 residues. V was shortened by 0 bases and J by 8 bases, with 17 bases between the two germline ends. CDR3 coding DNA: TGTGCCAGCAGTTACTCGCCAGGGGGGCTGTGGGATGAGCAGTTCTTC. Encoded protein: CASSYSPGGLWDEQFF.

The genes are TRBV18 and TRBJ2-1; 13 positions match TRBD2. Looked up from germline, CDR1 is KGHSH and CDR2 is LQKENI. Germline trimming cut 6 bases from V and 4 bases from J; bases unmatched to any gene: 6. The CDR3 covers 16 residues. The CDR3 reads CASSRTSGGLYNEQFF. The CDR3, as DNA: TGTGCCAGCTCGCGGACTAGCGGGGGCCTGTACAATGAGCAGTTCTTC. Supplemented by reference TRBV18 and TRBJ2-1, the full variable domain reads NAGVMQNPRHLVRRRGQEARLRCSPMKGHSHVYWYRQLPEEGLKFMVYLQKENIIDESGMPKERFSAEFPKEGPSILRIQQVVRGDSAAYFCASSRTSGGLYNEQFFGPGTRLTVL.

The chain carries TRBV10-2 and TRBJ2-1; D is possibly TRBD1 (6 bases). Deletions cut 2 bases from V and 4 bases from J, with 12 bases between. Per the germline V gene, CDR1 is WSHSY and CDR2 is SAAADI. This CDR3 spans 15 amino acids. CDR3 DNA: TGCGCCAGCAGTGAGGGACAGAGCTATTACAATGAGCAGTTCTTC. Its protein is CASSEGQSYYNEQFF.

The chain recombines TRBV6-5 with TRBJ2-5; 7 nucleotides line up with TRBD2. Unmatched junction bases numbered 8, after V lost 9 bases and J lost 1 base. CDR1 and CDR2 (germline): MNHEY, SVGAGI. This CDR3 has 14 amino acids. CDR3 coding DNA: TGTGCCAGAAGACTAGCTAAAACCCAAGAGACCCAGTACTTC. Translating gives CARRLAKTQETQYF.

The J gene is TRBJ2-1, the V gene TRBV4-1; D is unresolved. Trimming pared 3 bases from V and 4 bases from J, leaving 13 bases between. Germline values: CDR1 MGHRA, CDR2 YSYEKL. This CDR3 spans 15 amino acids. The CDR3 loop reads CASSQPQDGYNEQFF. The CDR3 nucleotides are TGCGCCAGCAGCCAGCCTCAGGACGGATACAATGAGCAGTTCTTC.

The chain has TRBV27 and TRBJ2-1; 9 bases line up with TRBD1. The CDR3 is 15 amino acids. Germline V gene lookup returns CDR1 MNHEY and CDR2 SMNVEV (reference sequence). V trimming: 6 bases; J trimming: 5 bases; junction bases outside the gene matches: 8. The CDR3 here is CASSRRDRDHNEQFF. In DNA, the CDR3 is TGTGCCAGCAGCCGCCGGGACAGGGACCACAATGAGCAGTTCTTC.

This chain uses TRBV15 with TRBJ2-5; D could derive from TRBD1 or TRBD2 (5 bases each). The CDR3 is made up of 16 amino acids. Germline loops: CDR1 LNHNV, CDR2 YYDKDF (reference sequence). Trimming stripped 3 bases from V and 3 bases from J, with 17 bases between. This chain's CDR3 is CATSSGYGTSEETQYF. DNA for the CDR3: TGTGCCACCAGCAGTGGATACGGGACGAGTGAAGAGACCCAGTACTTC.

The genes are TRBV27 and TRBJ2-6, with D perhaps given as TRBD1 or TRBD2 (5 bases each). Germline lookup yields CDR1 MNHEY and CDR2 SMNVEV (reference sequence). V lost 3 bases to trimming and J lost 4 bases, with 7 bases between them. The CDR3 is made up of 14 amino acids. CDR3 in DNA: TGTGCCAGCAGTTTGGGGACGGGGGCCAACGTCCTGACTTTC. Amino acids: CASSLGTGANVLTF.

V usage is TRBV29-1 and J usage is TRBJ2-2; 9 bases line up with TRBD1. The V and J ends lost 2 bases and 7 bases, in that order; junction bases with no gene match: 8. The CDR3 contains 15 residues. Germline CDR1 and CDR2: SQVTM and ANQGSEA. CDR3 in DNA: TGCAGCGTTGAACCTCTGGGACAGGGCATCGGGGAGCTGTTTTTT. Translation gives CSVEPLGQGIGELFF.

Turning to this clone: The sample contains more than one DNA sequence encoding this CDR3. The V and J genes are TRBV4-1 and TRBJ1-5; possible D gene TRBD1, 5 bases. CDR1 is MGHRA and CDR2 is YSYEKL in the germline V gene. V lost 1 base and J 4 bases, leaving 8 bases between the germline ends. CDR3 length equals 14 residues. The CDR3 DNA reads TGCGCCAGCAGCCAAGTCGGGGGGAATCAGCCCCAGCATTTT. Translation gives CASSQVGGNQPQHF.

The CDR3 reads CASSYSGDEAFF. The CDR3 region has the DNA TGTGCCAGCAGTTACTCGGGGGACGAAGCTTTCTTT. The rearrangement links TRBV6-5 to TRBJ1-1, with D possibly TRBD1 on 5 matching bases. Trimming stripped 0 bases from V and 8 bases from J, with 7 bases between. The germline V gene has CDR1 MNHEY and CDR2 SVGAGI. The CDR3 spans 12 residues.

The V call is TRBV28, the J call TRBJ1-1, with D unclear. This CDR3 is 15 amino acids long. V lost 3 bases to trimming and J lost 2 bases, with 13 bases between them. The germline CDR1 and CDR2 sequences are MDHEN and SYDVKM. CDR3: CASSFIGVLNTEAFF. For the CDR3, the DNA is TGTGCCAGCAGTTTTATTGGGGTTCTAAACACTGAAGCTTTCTTT.

The CDR3 loop is CASSLDTPGTYEQYV. The CDR3 DNA reads as TGCGCCAGCAGCTTGGACACACCCGGCACCTACGAGCAGTACGTC. The J gene is TRBJ2-7, the V gene TRBV5-1; the D is unclear. The germline gives CDR1 SGHRS, CDR2 YFSETQ. V was clipped by 0 bases and J by 2 bases, with 12 bases between them. The CDR3 runs to 15 residues.

The chain couples TRBV2 to TRBJ2-5, with D perhaps TRBD2 (7 bases). Trimming shortened V by 2 bases and J by 4 bases, and 14 bases separated the two germline ends. CDR1 is SNHLY, CDR2 FYNNEI, per germline. The CDR3 contains 15 residues. CDR3: CASSEPWGGRETQYF. The CDR3 bases are TGTGCCAGCAGTGAACCCTGGGGGGGCCGAGAGACCCAGTACTTC. Full variable domain (rest looked up from reference TRBV2 and TRBJ2-5): EPEVTQTPSHQVTQMGQEVILRCVPISNHLYFYWYRQILGQKVEFLVSFYNNEISEKSEIFDDQFSVERPDGSNFTLKIRSTKLEDSAMYFCASSEPWGGRETQYFGPGTRLLVL.

This chain connects TRBV15 to TRBJ2-2, with TRBD1 matching 10 bases. Looked up from germline, CDR1 is LNHNV and CDR2 is YYDKDF (reference sequence). V shed 2 bases, J shed 4 bases, and the junction held 10 bases outside the gene matches. The length of the CDR3 is 18 residues. CDR3 region: CATSRPGTGVTSTGELFF. For the CDR3, the DNA is TGTGCCACCAGCAGACCTGGGACAGGGGTAACTAGCACCGGGGAGCTGTTTTTT.

V gene TRBV7-8 combines with J gene TRBJ2-3; D possibly corresponds to TRBD1 (5 bases). CDR1 is SGHVS and CDR2 is FQNEAQ in the germline V gene. The CDR3 runs 15 residues. Between the trimmed V and J ends, which lost 1 base and 0 bases, there was a span of 8 bases. The CDR3 region has the DNA TGTGCCAGCAGCTTAGGTCAGGGCAGCACAGATACGCAGTATTTT. Protein: CASSLGQGSTDTQYF.

This chain connects TRBV5-1 to TRBJ1-2; D is unresolved. The V end was cut by 0 bases, the J end by 6 bases, with 3 bases between. CDR3 length: 11 residues. Germline loops: CDR1 SGHRS, CDR2 YFSETQ. CDR3 nucleotides: TGCGCCAGCAGCTTGGTGGATGGCTACACCTTC. Protein product: CASSLVDGYTF.

The chain combines TRBV7-8 with TRBJ2-2; the match to TRBD2 covers 10 bases. V was clipped by 1 base and J by 6 bases; unmatched bases: 5. Germline V gene sequence: CDR1 SGHVS, CDR2 FQNEAQ. CDR3 length: 16 amino acids. In DNA, the CDR3 is TGTGCCAGCAGCTTAGTTTGGCTAGCGGGGGCCGGGGAGCTGTTTTTT. It encodes CASSLVWLAGAGELFF.

This clone was seen just once. The chain has TRBV12-5 and TRBJ2-5, with unresolved D. Germline CDR1 reads LGHNT; CDR2 reads FRNRAP. V lost 7 bases, J lost 5 bases, and 14 bases lay in between. The CDR3 extends over 13 amino acids. The CDR3 nucleotides read TGTGCTAGTGCCCCGTGGGGTTGGGAGACCCAGTACTTC. Translated, it gives CASAPWGWETQYF.

This chain connects TRBV5-4 to TRBJ2-3, with TRBD2 identical over 7 bases. The CDR3 loop spans 16 amino acids. J was trimmed by 2 bases and V by 2 bases; bases with no gene match: 8. Germline V lookup: CDR1 SGHNT, CDR2 YYREEE (reference sequence). CDR3 bases: TGTGCCAGCAGCTTTGCTGCGGGAGAGTACACAGATACGCAGTATTTT. Translation gives CASSFAAGEYTDTQYF.